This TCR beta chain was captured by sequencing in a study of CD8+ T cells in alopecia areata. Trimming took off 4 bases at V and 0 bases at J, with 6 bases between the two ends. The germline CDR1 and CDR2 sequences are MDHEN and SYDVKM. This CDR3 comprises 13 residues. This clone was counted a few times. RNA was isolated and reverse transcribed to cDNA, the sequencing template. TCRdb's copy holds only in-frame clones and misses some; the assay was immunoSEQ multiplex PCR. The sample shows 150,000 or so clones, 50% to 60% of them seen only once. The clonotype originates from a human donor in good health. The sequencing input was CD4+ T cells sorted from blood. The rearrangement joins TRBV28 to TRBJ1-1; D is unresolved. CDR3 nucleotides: TGTGCCAGCAGTTCCAGTCTGAACACTGAAGCTTTCTTT. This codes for CASSSSLNTEAFF.